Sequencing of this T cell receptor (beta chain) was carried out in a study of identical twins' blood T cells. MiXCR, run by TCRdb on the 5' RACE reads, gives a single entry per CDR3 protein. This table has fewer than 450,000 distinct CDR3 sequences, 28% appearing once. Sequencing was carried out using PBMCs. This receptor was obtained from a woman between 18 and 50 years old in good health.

CDR3 bases: TGTGCCAGCAGCTTGGATCCAAAGACCCAGTACTTC. Translation gives CASSLDPKTQYF. The gene calls are TRBV5-6 and TRBJ2-5; D not certain. The CDR3 runs to 12 residues. V lost 0 bases, J lost 6 bases, and 6 bases lay in between. CDR1 and CDR2 from the germline V gene are SGHDT and YYEEEE.